The clone carrying this T cell receptor beta chain showed up just a few times. Its cognate antigen is unknown. The sample is drawn from a study of T cell repertoires in cytomegalovirus infection. Study overall: Well-studied HLA-B-restricted CMV epitopes were used in the study alongside recently identified HLA-C-restricted ones. Carrying CMV and the relevant HLA type showed in public TCR beta signatures.

TCRdb reprocessed the reads via MiXCR and lists one record per CDR3 protein. There are roughly 920,000 distinct CDR3 sequences in the sample; less than 35% occur only once, and roughly 13% lies in the top ten. Study-wide points: What dominated the ex vivo response were HLA-C-restricted CMV-specific TCR beta clonotypes. Carriers of CMV plus the relevant HLA were identified by cumulative public TCR beta family frequency.

Between the trimmed V and J ends, which lost 8 bases and 3 bases, there was a span of 16 bases. The CDR3 covers 14 residues. Germline V gives CDR1 MNHEY, CDR2 SVGAGI. The sequence derives from a human donor in good health (CMV status not recorded). Some clones in this sample may be carry-over from other donors' samples. The V and J genes are TRBV6-5 and TRBJ1-1, with D perhaps matching TRBD1 (6 bases). This specimen consisted of cultured CD8+ T cells from PBMCs, obtained from culture after CMV antigen stimulation. The CDR3 coding sequence is TGTGCCAGCCAAGGGGAGGGGGGGGACACTGAAGCTTTCTTT. Amino acid sequence: CASQGEGGDTEAFF.